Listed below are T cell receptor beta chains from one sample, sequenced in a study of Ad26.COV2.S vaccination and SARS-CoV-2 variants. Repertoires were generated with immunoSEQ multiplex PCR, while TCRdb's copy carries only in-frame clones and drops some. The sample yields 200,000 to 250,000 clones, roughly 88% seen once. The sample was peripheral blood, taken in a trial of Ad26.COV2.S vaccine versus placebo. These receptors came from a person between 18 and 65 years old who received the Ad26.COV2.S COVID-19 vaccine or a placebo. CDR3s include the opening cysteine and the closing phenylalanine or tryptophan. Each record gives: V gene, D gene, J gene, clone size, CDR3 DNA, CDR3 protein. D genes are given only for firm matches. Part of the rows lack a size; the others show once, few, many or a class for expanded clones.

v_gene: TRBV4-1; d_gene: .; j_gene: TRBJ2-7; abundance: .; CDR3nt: TGCGCCAGCAGTCCAAGTCTGGGATACGAGCAGTACTTC; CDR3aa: CASSPSLGYEQYF
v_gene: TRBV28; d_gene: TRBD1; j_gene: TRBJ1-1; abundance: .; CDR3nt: TGTGCCAGCAGGCGGGACAGGGGAAGGGACACTGAAGCTTTCTTT; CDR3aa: CASRRDRGRDTEAFF
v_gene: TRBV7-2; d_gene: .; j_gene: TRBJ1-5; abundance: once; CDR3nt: TGTGCCAGCAGCCCGCCCGGAGGTAGCAATCAGCCCCAGCATTTT; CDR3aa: CASSPPGGSNQPQHF
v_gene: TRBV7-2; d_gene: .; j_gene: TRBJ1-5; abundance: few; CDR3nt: TGTGCCAGCAGCTTAGCGACGGATTTTTATCAGCCCCAGCATTTT; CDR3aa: CASSLATDFYQPQHF
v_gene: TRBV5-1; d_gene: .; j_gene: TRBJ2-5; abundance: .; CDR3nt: TGCGCCAGCAGCTCGGGGGACGACAGGGCCCTAGAGACCCAGTACTTC; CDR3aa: CASSSGDDRALETQYF
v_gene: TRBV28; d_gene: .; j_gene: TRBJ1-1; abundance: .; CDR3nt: TGTGCCAGCAGTTTACTAGACAGAGTCAACACTGAAGCTTTCTTT; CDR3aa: CASSLLDRVNTEAFF
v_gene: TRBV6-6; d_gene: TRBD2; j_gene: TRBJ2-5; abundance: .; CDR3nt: TGTGCCAGCAGCACCGGGCGGGGGGTAGAGACCCAGTACTTC; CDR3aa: CASSTGRGVETQYF
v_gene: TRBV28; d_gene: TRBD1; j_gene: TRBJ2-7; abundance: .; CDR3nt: TGTGCCAGCACCACGACAGGGGGTGTCTACGAGCAGTACTTC; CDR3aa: CASTTTGGVYEQYF
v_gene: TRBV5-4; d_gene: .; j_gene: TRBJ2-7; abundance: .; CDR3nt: TGTGCCAGCAGCTTAAGGGCCCAGGGGAGGGAGCAGTACTTC; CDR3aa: CASSLRAQGREQYF
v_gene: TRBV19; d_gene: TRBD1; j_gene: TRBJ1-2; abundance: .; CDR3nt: TGTGCCAGTAGCAATGGAATGGGACAGACCTATGGCTACACCTTC; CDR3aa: CASSNGMGQTYGYTF
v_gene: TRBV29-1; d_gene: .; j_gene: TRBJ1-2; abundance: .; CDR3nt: TGCAGCGTTGAAAGGGGGTCCACCAACTATGGCTACACCTTC; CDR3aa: CSVERGSTNYGYTF
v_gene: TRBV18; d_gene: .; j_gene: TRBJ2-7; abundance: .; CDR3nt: TGTGCCAGCTCACCACGGCCGAACTCCTACGAGCAGTACTTC; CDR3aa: CASSPRPNSYEQYF
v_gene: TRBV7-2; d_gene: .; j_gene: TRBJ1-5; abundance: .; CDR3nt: TGTGCCAGCAGCTTAGGAGTTAATCAGCCCCAGCATTTT; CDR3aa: CASSLGVNQPQHF
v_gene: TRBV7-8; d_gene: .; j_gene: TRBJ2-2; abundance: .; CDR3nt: TGTGCCAGCAGCTTAGTGGCTTCGGCGGGGGCCTACACCGGGGAGCTGTTTTTT; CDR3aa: CASSLVASAGAYTGELFF
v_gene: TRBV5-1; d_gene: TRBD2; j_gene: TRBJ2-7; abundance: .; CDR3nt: TGCGCCAGCAGCCTACTAGCGGGAGGGCCCTACGAGCAGTACTTC; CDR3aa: CASSLLAGGPYEQYF
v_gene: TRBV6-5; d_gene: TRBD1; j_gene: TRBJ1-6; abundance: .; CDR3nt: TGTGCCAGCAGTATGACAGGGGGCGTTAATTCACCCCTCCACTTT; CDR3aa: CASSMTGGVNSPLHF
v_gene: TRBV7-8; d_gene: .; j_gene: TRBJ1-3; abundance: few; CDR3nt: TGTGCCAGCAGCTATGGCTCTGGAAACACCATATATTTT; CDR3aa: CASSYGSGNTIYF
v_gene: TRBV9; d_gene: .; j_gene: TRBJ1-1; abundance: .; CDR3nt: TGTGCCAGCAGCGTAGCGGGTCGGGGCACTGAAGCTTTCTTT; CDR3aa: CASSVAGRGTEAFF
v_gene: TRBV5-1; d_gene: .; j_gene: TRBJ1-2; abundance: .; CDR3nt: TGCGCCAGCAGCTCTCAGCCCGGGGCGGAGGGCTACACCTTC; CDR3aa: CASSSQPGAEGYTF
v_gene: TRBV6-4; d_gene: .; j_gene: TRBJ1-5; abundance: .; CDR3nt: TGTGCCAGCAGTCGGGAGGGGGGGCAGCCCCAGCATTTT; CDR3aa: CASSREGGQPQHF
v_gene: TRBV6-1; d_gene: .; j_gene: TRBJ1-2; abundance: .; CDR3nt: TGTGCCAGCAGTGAACGGGGGAAAGCTAACTATGGCTACACCTTC; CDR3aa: CASSERGKANYGYTF
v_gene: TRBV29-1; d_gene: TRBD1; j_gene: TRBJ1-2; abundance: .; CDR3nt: TGCAGCGCCCCAGGGGGCTGGGACTATGGCTACACCTTC; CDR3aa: CSAPGGWDYGYTF
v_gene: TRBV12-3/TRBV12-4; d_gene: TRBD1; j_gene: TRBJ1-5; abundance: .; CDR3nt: TGTGCCAGCAGTGGAGGGGGCGGTCAGCCCCAGCATTTT; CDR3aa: CASSGGGGQPQHF
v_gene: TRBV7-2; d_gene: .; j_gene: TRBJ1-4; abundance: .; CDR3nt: TGTGCCAGCAGCTTGGGGGCTTTTAAAACTAATGAAAAACTGTTTTTT; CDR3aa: CASSLGAFKTNEKLFF
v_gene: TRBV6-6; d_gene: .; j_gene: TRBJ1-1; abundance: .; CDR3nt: TGTGCCACCTACCCCCCCGGCTCCCAGGGCACTGAAGCTTTCTTT; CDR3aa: CATYPPGSQGTEAFF
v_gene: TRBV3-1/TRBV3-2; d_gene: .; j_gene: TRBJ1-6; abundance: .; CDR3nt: TGTGCCAGCAGCCACCCTCTTGCCGAAGGCGCACCCCTCCACTTT; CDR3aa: CASSHPLAEGAPLHF
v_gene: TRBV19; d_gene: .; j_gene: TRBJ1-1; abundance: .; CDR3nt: TGTGCCAGTAGTACCTGGACCCGAGGGGGGACTGAAGCTTTCTTT; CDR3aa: CASSTWTRGGTEAFF
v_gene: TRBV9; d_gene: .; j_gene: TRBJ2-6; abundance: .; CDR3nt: TGTGCCAGCAGCGTAAATTCCAGGGGAGCTGGGGCCAACGTCCTGACTTTC; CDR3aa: CASSVNSRGAGANVLTF
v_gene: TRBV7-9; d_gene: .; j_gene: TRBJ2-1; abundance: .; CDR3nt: TGTGCCAGCAGCCTCAGGACGGGTGCCGGTGAGCAGTTCTTC; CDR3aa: CASSLRTGAGEQFF
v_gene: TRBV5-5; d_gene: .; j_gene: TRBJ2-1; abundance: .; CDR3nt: TGTGCCAGCAGCCGCCTTTTTATTTACAATGAGCAGTTCTTC; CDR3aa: CASSRLFIYNEQFF
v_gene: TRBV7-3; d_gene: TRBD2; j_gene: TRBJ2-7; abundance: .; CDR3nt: TGTGCCAGCAGCTCGAGCGGGATTAAGAACGAGCAGTACTTC; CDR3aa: CASSSSGIKNEQYF
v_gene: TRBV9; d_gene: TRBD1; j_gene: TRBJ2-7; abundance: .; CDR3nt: TGTGCCAGCAGCTCAGGGACAGGGCAGGACGAGCAGTACTTC; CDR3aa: CASSSGTGQDEQYF
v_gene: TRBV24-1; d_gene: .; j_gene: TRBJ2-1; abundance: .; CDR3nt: TGTGCCACCAGTGACGCTAGGGTTCCCCAAATCCATGAGCAGTTCTTC; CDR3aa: CATSDARVPQIHEQFF
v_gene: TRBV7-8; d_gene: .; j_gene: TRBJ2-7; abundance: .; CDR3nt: TGTGCCAGCAGCTCCCGGACCAAGTACGAGCAGTACTTC; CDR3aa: CASSSRTKYEQYF
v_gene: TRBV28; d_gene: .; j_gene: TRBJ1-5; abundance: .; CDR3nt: TGTGCCAGCAGTCCTCCCCCAATACAATTAGCCCAGCATTTT; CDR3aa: CASSPPPIQLAQHF
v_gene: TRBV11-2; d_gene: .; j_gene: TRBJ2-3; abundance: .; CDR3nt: TGTGCCAGCAGCTTAGGGCTACGGCACACAGATACGCAGTATTTT; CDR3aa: CASSLGLRHTDTQYF
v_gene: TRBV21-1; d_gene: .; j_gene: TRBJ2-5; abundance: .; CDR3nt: TGTGCCAGCAGAAGGGGACAGCAAGAGACCCAGTACTTC; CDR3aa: CASRRGQQETQYF
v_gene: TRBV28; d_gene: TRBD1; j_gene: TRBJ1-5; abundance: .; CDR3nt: TGTGCCAGCAGCCCACCGGGACAGCTTTCTTATAGCAATCAGCCCCAGCATTTT; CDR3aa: CASSPPGQLSYSNQPQHF